This T cell receptor beta chain came from a study of blood T cell repertoires in COVID-19. Sequencing was performed with immunoSEQ multiplex PCR; in TCRdb, only in-frame clones are kept and a portion is missing. This repertoire shows approximately 170,000 clones, 70% to 85% found once; its top ten account for roughly 12%. This CDR3 contains 17 residues. V lost 4 bases and J lost 1, with 19 bases in between. The germline V gene encodes CDR1 SGDLS and CDR2 YYNGEE. The sample taken for sequencing was peripheral blood. The source is a woman between 50 and 59 years old with acute or convalescent COVID-19. This chain joins TRBV9 and TRBJ2-3; no clear D. Here the CDR3 reads CASSSRLQVFGTDTQYF. In nucleotides, the CDR3 is TGTGCCAGCAGCTCCCGACTGCAAGTCTTCGGCACAGATACGCAGTATTTT.